This T cell receptor (beta chain) is drawn from a study of blood T cell repertoires in COVID-19. Overall study: In each case, the material was cDNA or gDNA derived from T cells, B-cell-depleted T cells, or PBMCs.

Source study methods: Amplification with reference gene primers provided the estimates of nucleated cell counts. Profiling relied on immunoSEQ multiplex PCR, and the TCRdb table lists in-frame clones only, not all of them. V and J calls and clone size are given by that table; D and trimming were obtained from the DNA. The sample holds under 50,000 clones, roughly 71% seen once. The clonotype comes from a man older than 75 with acute or convalescent COVID-19. Sequencing was carried out using peripheral blood.

CDR3 sequence: CASRVSSYNEQFF. Here the CDR3 DNA reads TGTGCCAGCAGGGTGAGCTCCTACAATGAGCAGTTCTTC. This chain connects TRBV12-3 or TRBV12-4 to TRBJ2-1; D unclear. This CDR3 is 13 amino acids long. V was trimmed by 6 bases and J by 0 bases, leaving 6 bases between them.